The rows below give T cell receptor beta chains drawn from one sample of a study of blood T cell repertoires in COVID-19. TCRdb's table, derived via immunoSEQ multiplex PCR, lists solely in-frame clones and lacks some. The sample holds tens of thousands of clones, roughly 80% seen once. Sequencing input: peripheral blood. The receptors here all came from a man aged 45 to 65 with active COVID-19. Each CDR3 is given with its conserved first and last residue. Each record gives: D gene, J gene, V gene, clone size, CDR3 DNA, CDR3 protein. The D gene is left open where the match is weak. Size tells how often a clone was seen (once, few, many) or the class of an expanded clone, and some rows leave it out.

.	TRBJ2-1	TRBV11-3	.	TGTGCCAGCAGCGGCAGGTTGGCTGGCAATGAGCAGTTCTTC	CASSGRLAGNEQFF
.	TRBJ1-3	TRBV10-2	.	TGCGCCAGCAGTCTAGAGCACGGGGGAAACACCATATATTTT	CASSLEHGGNTIYF
.	TRBJ2-5	TRBV7-9	medium-sized	TGTGCCAGCAGCTCTCAGACGGGGGATACTCAAGAGACCCAGTACTTC	CASSSQTGDTQETQYF
TRBD2	TRBJ2-5	TRBV7-8	.	TGTGCCAGCAGCTTCCGGGGACTAGCCACTGAGACCCAGTACTTC	CASSFRGLATETQYF
.	TRBJ1-3	TRBV9	once	TGTGCCAGCAGCGGGAGCCCTCTCTCTGGAAACACCATATATTTT	CASSGSPLSGNTIYF
.	TRBJ1-1	TRBV18	.	TGTGCCAGCTCAGAGTGGACTGAAGCTTTCTTT	CASSEWTEAFF
.	TRBJ2-6	TRBV7-8	few	TGTGCCAGCAGTAACGAAGAGGGGGCCAACGTCCTGACTTTC	CASSNEEGANVLTF
TRBD2	TRBJ2-4	TRBV4-1	.	TGCGCCAGCAGCCGGCCAGCGGGGGGGCAGTTAAACATTCAGTACTTC	CASSRPAGGQLNIQYF
.	TRBJ2-1	TRBV9	.	TGTGCCAGCAGCGCTTCTCTAGGGGGGGCTTATGAGCAGTTCTTC	CASSASLGGAYEQFF
.	TRBJ2-5	TRBV4-1	.	TGCGCCAGCAGCCAATCGGCCAGGGAAGAGACCCAGTACTTC	CASSQSAREETQYF
.	TRBJ2-1	TRBV5-1	.	TGCGCCAGCAGCTTGGGGTCGGGGGAGTCCTACAATGAGCAGTTCTTC	CASSLGSGESYNEQFF
.	TRBJ2-1	TRBV27	.	TGTGCCAGCAGTTACCGGGACAACTACAATGAGCAGTTCTTC	CASSYRDNYNEQFF
TRBD1	TRBJ1-4	TRBV7-9	.	TGTGCCAGCAGCTCGGGGACAGGGAGCCCAACTAATGAAAAACTGTTTTTT	CASSSGTGSPTNEKLFF
.	TRBJ2-3	TRBV6-6	.	TGTGCCAGCAACGGTGATCGGGATACGCAGTATTTT	CASNGDRDTQYF
TRBD1	TRBJ2-7	TRBV28	.	TGTGCCAGCCTTGGGACAGTACCCTACGAGCAGTACTTC	CASLGTVPYEQYF
TRBD2	TRBJ2-1	TRBV3-1/TRBV3-2	.	TGTGCCAGCAGCCATGGGACTAGCGGGGTGAGAGAGCAGTTCTTC	CASSHGTSGVREQFF
TRBD1	TRBJ2-7	TRBV28	.	TGTGCCAGCAGGACCACAGGGGGCTCCTACGAGCAGTACTTC	CASRTTGGSYEQYF
TRBD1	TRBJ1-6	TRBV7-2	.	TGTGCCAGCAGCCCCGACAGGGGCTATAATTCACCCCTCCACTTT	CASSPDRGYNSPLHF
TRBD1	TRBJ1-2	TRBV6-1	.	TGTGCCAGCAGTGAAGATATGACCGGGACAGGGGGCCGTGGCTACACCTTC	CASSEDMTGTGGRGYTF
TRBD2	TRBJ2-7	TRBV3-1/TRBV3-2	.	TGTGCCAGCAGCCAAGGGGGGGGGTACTACGAGCAGTACTTC	CASSQGGGYYEQYF
.	TRBJ1-1	TRBV3-1/TRBV3-2	.	TGTGCCAGCAATGCCCTCGAGGGCACTGAAGCTTTCTTT	CASNALEGTEAFF
.	TRBJ2-1	TRBV6-6	.	TGTGCCAGCACCCCAACCCTCTTGGCAAATGAGCAGTTCTTC	CASTPTLLANEQFF
.	TRBJ2-2	TRBV24-1	.	TGTGCCACCAGCCGACAGACTTCGAACACCGGGGAGCTGTTTTTT	CATSRQTSNTGELFF
.	TRBJ2-3	TRBV4-1	.	TGCGCCAGCAGCCAAGAGTCTTCTTCGGGTTTAACAAGCACAGATACGCAGTATTTT	CASSQESSSGLTSTDTQYF
TRBD2	TRBJ2-7	TRBV6-2/TRBV6-3	.	TGTGCCAGCAGTTACCCCTCTAAGCGGGACTCCTACGAGCAGTACTTC	CASSYPSKRDSYEQYF
TRBD2	TRBJ2-1	TRBV28	.	TGTGCCAGCAGTTTAATACTAGCGGGCTCCTACAATGAGCAGTTCTTC	CASSLILAGSYNEQFF
TRBD2	TRBJ2-2	TRBV19	.	TGTGCCAGTAGTACCGGGACTAGCGGGGGAACCGGGGAGCTGTTTTTT	CASSTGTSGGTGELFF
.	TRBJ2-5	TRBV7-2	once	TGTGCCAGCAGCGGGCGAGGTCGGGGGGCGGGTGAGACCCAGTACTTC	CASSGRGRGAGETQYF
.	TRBJ2-5	TRBV5-4	.	TGTGCCAGCAGCTTACAGGGTTCCATAGAGACCCAGTACTTC	CASSLQGSIETQYF
TRBD1	TRBJ1-1	TRBV25-1	.	TGTGCCAGCGGATCTCGGGACAGGGGGCTCCTGGGATACACTGAAGCTTTCTTT	CASGSRDRGLLGYTEAFF
.	TRBJ1-2	TRBV7-9	.	TGTGCCAGCAGCTTTCCGGGGGGCTACACCTTC	CASSFPGGYTF
.	TRBJ1-5	TRBV6-5	.	TGTGCCAGCAGTTACTCGGGGGCGGACCGTCAGCCCCAGCATTTT	CASSYSGADRQPQHF
.	TRBJ2-7	TRBV6-5	.	TGTGCCAGCAGTTACTCGAGGGCAACCTACGAGCAGTACTTC	CASSYSRATYEQYF